The TCR beta chain under discussion was sequenced for a study of CD8 T cells in ankylosing spondylitis. TCRdb recomputed calls from the 5' RACE reads with MiXCR, one row per CDR3 protein. The sample contains about 340,000 distinct CDR3 sequences, roughly 22% of which appear only once. A few counts support this clonotype. V shed 0 bases and J shed 0 bases, with 10 bases lying between them. This CDR3 has 15 amino acids. The germline gives CDR1 SGHRS, CDR2 YFSETQ. The sample was blood, either unsorted or a sorted T cell fraction (not recorded which). The chain has TRBV5-1 and TRBJ2-7; no firm D call. The sequence came from a male donor with ankylosing spondylitis or in good health (not recorded which). The CDR3 region has the DNA TGCGCCAGCAGCTTGGGAGTGTCAAACTCCTACGAGCAGTACTTC. Its translation: CASSLGVSNSYEQYF.